The next 9 T cell receptor beta chains were all read from a single sample in a study of T-cell memory formation after mild COVID-19. TCRdb re-called the 5' RACE reads with MiXCR, one entry per CDR3 protein. The top ten hold 20% to 25% of the sample, which has about 390,000 distinct CDR3 sequences, approximately 15% seen once. The material sequenced was PBMCs or a T cell subset sorted from them (not recorded which). The receptors shown here come from a man between 18 and 35 years old who had mild COVID-19 (a few samples of this study predate the infection). Cell type and time point are not known.

Many counts were recorded for this clonotype. V and J are TRBV27 and TRBJ2-4; D remains unclear. Germline lookup yields CDR1 MNHEY and CDR2 SMNVEV (reference sequence). The CDR3 length is 14 residues. V lost 4 bases and J lost 6, with 13 bases in between. The CDR3: CASSSPRAVNIQYF. DNA of the CDR3: TGTGCCAGCAGTTCCCCCCGGGCCGTAAACATTCAGTACTTC.

This chain uses TRBV5-1 with TRBJ1-1; 10 nucleotides line up with TRBD1. CDR1 is SGHRS and CDR2 is YFSETQ in the germline V gene. V was clipped by 3 bases and J by 5 bases; unmatched bases: 4. CDR3 length: 14 amino acids. In nucleotides, the CDR3 is TGCGCCAGCAGCTGGGGACAGGGGAAAACTGAAGCTTTCTTT. Protein sequence: CASSWGQGKTEAFF.

V is TRBV7-9 and J is TRBJ2-1; 10 positions agree with TRBD1. The CDR3 sequence is 15 residues long. The V segment lost 5 bases and the J segment 8 bases; nucleotides outside the gene matches: 9. CDR1 is SEHNR and CDR2 is FQNEAQ in the germline V gene (reference sequence). The CDR3 region is CASSPRDRGRDEQFF. The CDR3 nucleotides read TGTGCCAGCAGCCCCCGGGACAGGGGAAGGGATGAGCAGTTCTTC.

This clonotype was detected a few times. The V and J genes are TRBV6-1 and TRBJ2-7, with TRBD1 identical over 7 bases. The germline V gene encodes CDR1 MNHNS and CDR2 SASEGT. CDR3 size: 15 residues. With 3 bases clipped from V and 2 bases from J, the junction kept 7 bases outside the gene matches. This CDR3 reads CASSESDRPTYEQYV. CDR3 DNA sequence: TGTGCCAGCAGTGAGTCGGACAGGCCTACCTACGAGCAGTACGTC.

This clonotype has more than one count but fewer than ten. V and J are TRBV7-9 and TRBJ2-3; D is undetermined. V was cut by 0 bases and J by 9 bases, with 13 bases left in between. CDR1 is SEHNR, CDR2 FQNEAQ, per germline (reference sequence). The CDR3 length is 14 residues. In nucleotides, the CDR3 is TGTGCCAGCAGCTTAGCCCTCGTCTTGGGCACGCAGTATTTT. Translating gives CASSLALVLGTQYF.

In its sample, this clonotype was seen many times. This chain joins TRBV5-1 and TRBJ2-5; D call uncertain. Germline values: CDR1 SGHRS, CDR2 YFSETQ. V was clipped by 2 bases and J by 4 bases, with 6 bases between them. The CDR3 length is 12 residues. The CDR3, as DNA: TGCGCCAGCAGCTTCCCGGGAGAGACCCAGTACTTC. As protein: CASSFPGETQYF.

This clonotype was counted between two and nine times. The chain is built from TRBV3-1 and TRBJ1-5; a possible D gene is TRBD1 (6 bases). The germline V gene encodes CDR1 LGHDT and CDR2 YNNKEL (reference sequence). Trimming stripped 4 bases from V and 6 bases from J, with 10 bases between. The CDR3 is 13 amino acids. CDR3 nucleotides: TGTGCCAGCAGCCCGGTGGACAGTCAGCCCCAGCATTTT. It translates to CASSPVDSQPQHF.

The chain employs TRBV25-1 and TRBJ2-7; D not resolved. CDR1 is MGHDK, CDR2 SYGVNS, per germline. The CDR3 runs to 13 residues. The V end lost 4 bases, the J end lost 3 bases, and 10 bases lay between the germline ends. The CDR3 sequence: CASSVSVNYEQYF. The DNA for the CDR3 is TGTGCCAGCAGTGTTAGTGTAAACTACGAGCAGTACTTC.

Only a few counts were recorded for this clonotype. This chain joins TRBV5-5 and TRBJ1-3; tentative D call: TRBD1 (5 bases). Germline CDR1 reads SGHKS; CDR2 reads YYEKEE (reference sequence). This CDR3 comprises 15 residues. V lost 2 bases, J lost 2 bases, and 11 bases lay in between. As DNA, the CDR3 is TGTGCCAGCAGCTTCAACAGGTGGACTGGAAACACCATATATTTT. Translation: CASSFNRWTGNTIYF.